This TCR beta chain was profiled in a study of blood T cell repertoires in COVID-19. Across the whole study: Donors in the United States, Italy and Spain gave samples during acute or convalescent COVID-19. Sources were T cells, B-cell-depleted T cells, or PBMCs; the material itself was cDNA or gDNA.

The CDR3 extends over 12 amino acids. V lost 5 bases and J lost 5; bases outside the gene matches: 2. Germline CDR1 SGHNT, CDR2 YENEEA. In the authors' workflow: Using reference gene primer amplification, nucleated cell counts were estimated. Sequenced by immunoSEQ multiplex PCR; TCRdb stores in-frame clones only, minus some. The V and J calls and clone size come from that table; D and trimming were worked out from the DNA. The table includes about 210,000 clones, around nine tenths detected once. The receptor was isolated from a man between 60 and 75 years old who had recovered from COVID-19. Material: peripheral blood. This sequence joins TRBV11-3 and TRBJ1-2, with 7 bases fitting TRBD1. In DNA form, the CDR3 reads TGTGCCAGCAGCCGGGGACAGTATGGCTACACCTTC. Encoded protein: CASSRGQYGYTF. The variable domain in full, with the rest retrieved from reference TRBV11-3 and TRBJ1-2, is EAGVVQSPRYKIIEKKQPVAFWCNPISGHNTLYWYLQNLGQGPELLIRYENEEAVDDSQLPKDRFSAERLKGVDSTLKIQPAELGDSAVYLCASSRGQYGYTFGSGTRLTVV.